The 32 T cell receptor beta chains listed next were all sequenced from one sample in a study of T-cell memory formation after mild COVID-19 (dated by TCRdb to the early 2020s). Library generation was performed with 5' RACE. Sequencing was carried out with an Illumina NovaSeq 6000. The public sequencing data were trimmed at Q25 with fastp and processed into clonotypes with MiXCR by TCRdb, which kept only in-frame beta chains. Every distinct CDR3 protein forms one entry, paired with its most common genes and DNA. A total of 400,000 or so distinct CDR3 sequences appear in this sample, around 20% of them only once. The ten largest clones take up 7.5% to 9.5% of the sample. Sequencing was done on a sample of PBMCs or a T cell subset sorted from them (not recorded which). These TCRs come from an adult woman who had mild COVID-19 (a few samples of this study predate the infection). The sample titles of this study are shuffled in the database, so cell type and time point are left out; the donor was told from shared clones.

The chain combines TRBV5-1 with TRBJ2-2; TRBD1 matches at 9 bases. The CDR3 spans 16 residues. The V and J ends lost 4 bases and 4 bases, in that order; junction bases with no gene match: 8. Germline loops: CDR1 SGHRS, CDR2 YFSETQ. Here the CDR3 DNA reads TGCGCCAGCAGCAATGTTGGGACAGGGATCACCGGGGAGCTGTTTTTT. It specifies CASSNVGTGITGELFF.

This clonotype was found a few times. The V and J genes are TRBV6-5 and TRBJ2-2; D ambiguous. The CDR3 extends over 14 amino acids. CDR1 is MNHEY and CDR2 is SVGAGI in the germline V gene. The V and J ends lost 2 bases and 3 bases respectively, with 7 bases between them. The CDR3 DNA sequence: TGTGCCAGCAGTTACGATCGTTACACCGGGGAGCTGTTTTTT. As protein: CASSYDRYTGELFF.

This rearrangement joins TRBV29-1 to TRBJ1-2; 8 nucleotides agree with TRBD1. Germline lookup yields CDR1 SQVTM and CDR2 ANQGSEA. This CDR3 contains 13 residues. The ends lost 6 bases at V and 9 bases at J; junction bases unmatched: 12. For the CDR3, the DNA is TGCAGCGTGAAGACCCAGGGGGCTCGGAGCTACACCTTC. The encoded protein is CSVKTQGARSYTF.

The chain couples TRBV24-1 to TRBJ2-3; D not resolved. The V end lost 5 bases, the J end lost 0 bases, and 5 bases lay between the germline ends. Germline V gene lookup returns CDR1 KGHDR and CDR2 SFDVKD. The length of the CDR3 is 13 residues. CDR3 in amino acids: CATSAPSTDTQYF. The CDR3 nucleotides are TGTGCCACCAGTGCCCCCAGCACAGATACGCAGTATTTT.

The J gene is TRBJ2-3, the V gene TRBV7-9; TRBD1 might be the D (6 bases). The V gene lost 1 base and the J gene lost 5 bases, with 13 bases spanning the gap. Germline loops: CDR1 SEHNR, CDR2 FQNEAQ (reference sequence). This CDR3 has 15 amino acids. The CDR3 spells CASSLVGQQKDTQYF. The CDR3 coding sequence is TGTGCCAGCAGCTTAGTAGGACAGCAAAAAGATACGCAGTATTTT.

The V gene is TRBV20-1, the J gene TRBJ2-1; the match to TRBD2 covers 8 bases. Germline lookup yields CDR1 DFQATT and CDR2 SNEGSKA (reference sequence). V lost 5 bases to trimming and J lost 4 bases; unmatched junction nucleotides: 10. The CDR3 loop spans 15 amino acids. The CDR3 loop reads CSAASASGPYNEQFF. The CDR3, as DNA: TGCAGTGCTGCCTCGGCTAGCGGGCCGTACAATGAGCAGTTCTTC.

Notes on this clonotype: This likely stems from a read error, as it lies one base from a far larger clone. The CDR3 loop is CASRSGTGGYEQYF. CDR3 bases: TGTGCCAGCAGATCCGGGACAGGGGGCTACGAGCAGTACTTC. The chain carries TRBV11-1 and TRBJ2-7; 11 nucleotides line up with TRBD1. There are 14 residues in the CDR3. Germline CDR1 SGHAT, CDR2 FQDESV (reference sequence). With V trimmed by 6 bases and J by 3 bases, 4 bases remained unmatched.

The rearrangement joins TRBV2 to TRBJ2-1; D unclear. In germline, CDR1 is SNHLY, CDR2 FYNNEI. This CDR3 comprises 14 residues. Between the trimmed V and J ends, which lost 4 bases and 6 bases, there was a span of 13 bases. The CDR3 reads CASSAYGRFNEQFF. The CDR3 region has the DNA TGTGCCAGCAGTGCCTACGGACGCTTCAATGAGCAGTTCTTC.

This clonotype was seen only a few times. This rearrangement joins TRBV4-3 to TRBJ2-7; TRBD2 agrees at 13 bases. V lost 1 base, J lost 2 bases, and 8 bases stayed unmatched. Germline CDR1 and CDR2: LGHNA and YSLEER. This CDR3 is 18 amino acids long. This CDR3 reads CASSQATSGRLGAYEQYF. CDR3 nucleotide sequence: TGCGCCAGCAGCCAAGCGACTAGCGGGAGGTTAGGGGCCTACGAGCAGTACTTC.

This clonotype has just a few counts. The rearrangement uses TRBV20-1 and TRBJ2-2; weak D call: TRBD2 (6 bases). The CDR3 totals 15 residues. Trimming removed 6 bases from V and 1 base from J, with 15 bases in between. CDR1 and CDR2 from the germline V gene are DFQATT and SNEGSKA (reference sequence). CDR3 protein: CSAPRGGMNTGELFF. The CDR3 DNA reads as TGCAGTGCGCCTCGGGGCGGGATGAACACCGGGGAGCTGTTTTTT.

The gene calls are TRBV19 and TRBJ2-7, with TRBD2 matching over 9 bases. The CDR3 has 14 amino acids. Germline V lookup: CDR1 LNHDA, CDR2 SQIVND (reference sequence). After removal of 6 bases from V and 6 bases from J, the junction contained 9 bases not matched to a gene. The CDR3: CASSRLAGRSEQYF. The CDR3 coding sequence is TGTGCCAGTAGCCGGCTAGCGGGAAGATCCGAGCAGTACTTC.

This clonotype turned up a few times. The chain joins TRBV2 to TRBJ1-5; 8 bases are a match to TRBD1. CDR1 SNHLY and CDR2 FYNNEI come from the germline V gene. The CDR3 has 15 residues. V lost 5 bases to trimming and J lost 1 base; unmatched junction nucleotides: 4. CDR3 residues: CASSQDRASNQPQHF. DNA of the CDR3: TGTGCCAGCAGTCAGGACAGGGCCAGCAATCAGCCCCAGCATTTT.

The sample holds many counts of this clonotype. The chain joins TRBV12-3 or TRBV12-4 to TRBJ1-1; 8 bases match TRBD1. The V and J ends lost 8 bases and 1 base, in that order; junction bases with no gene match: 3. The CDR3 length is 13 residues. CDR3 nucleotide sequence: TGTGCCAGCTCAGGGGGCTCGAACACTGAAGCTTTCTTT. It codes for CASSGGSNTEAFF.

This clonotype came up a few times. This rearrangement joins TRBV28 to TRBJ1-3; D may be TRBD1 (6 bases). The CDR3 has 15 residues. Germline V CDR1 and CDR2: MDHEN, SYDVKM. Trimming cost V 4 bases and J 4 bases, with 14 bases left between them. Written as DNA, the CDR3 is TGTGCCAGCAGTTCGGGGGCTCGAGGAGGAAACACCATATATTTT. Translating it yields CASSSGARGGNTIYF.

The CDR3 loop reads CASSPSGTGYGYTF. In DNA, the CDR3 is TGTGCCAGCAGTCCCTCCGGGACAGGGTATGGCTACACCTTC. The V call is TRBV6-1, the J call TRBJ1-2; TRBD1 agrees at 9 bases. The germline V gene encodes CDR1 MNHNS and CDR2 SASEGT. V lost 5 bases and J lost 5; bases outside the gene matches: 6. This CDR3 comprises 14 residues.

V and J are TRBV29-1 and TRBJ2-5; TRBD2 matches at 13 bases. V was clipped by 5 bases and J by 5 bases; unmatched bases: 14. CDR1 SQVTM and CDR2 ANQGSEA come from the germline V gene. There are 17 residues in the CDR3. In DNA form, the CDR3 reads TGCAGCGTTCCATTCTGGACTAGCGGGAGTACGTACGAGACCCAGTACTTC. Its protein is CSVPFWTSGSTYETQYF.

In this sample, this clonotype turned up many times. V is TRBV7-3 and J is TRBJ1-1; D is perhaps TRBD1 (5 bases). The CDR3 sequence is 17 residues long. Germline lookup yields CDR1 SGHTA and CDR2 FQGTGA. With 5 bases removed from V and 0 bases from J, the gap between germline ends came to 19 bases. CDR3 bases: TGTGCCAGCAGCACTAGGGATCAGGGAAAAATGAACACTGAAGCTTTCTTT. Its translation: CASSTRDQGKMNTEAFF.

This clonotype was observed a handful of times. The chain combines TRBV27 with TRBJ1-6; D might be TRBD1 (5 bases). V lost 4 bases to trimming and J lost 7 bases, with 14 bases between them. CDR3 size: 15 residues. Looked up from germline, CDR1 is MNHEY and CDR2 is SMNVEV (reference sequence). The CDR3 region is CASSYPPGTNSPLHF. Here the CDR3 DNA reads TGTGCCAGCAGTTACCCGCCAGGGACGAATTCACCCCTCCACTTT.

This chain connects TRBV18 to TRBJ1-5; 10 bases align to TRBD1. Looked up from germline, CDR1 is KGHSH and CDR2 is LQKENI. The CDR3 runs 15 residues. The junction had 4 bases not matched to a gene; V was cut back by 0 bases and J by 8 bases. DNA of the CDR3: TGTGCCAGCTCACCACCTGGGACAGGGGCTGAGCCCCAGCATTTT. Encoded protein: CASSPPGTGAEPQHF.

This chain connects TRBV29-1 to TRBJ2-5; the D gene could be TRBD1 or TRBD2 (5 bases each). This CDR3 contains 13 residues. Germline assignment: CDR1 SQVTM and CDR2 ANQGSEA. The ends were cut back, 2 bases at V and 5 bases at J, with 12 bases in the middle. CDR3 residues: CSVEPTGGETQYF. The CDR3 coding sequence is TGCAGCGTTGAACCCACAGGCGGGGAGACCCAGTACTTC. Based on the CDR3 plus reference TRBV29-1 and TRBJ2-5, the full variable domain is SAVISQKPSRDICQRGTSLTIQCQVDSQVTMMFWYRQQPGQSLTLIATANQGSEATYESGFVIDKFPISRPNLTFSTLTVSNMSPEDSSIYLCSVEPTGGETQYFGPGTRLLVL.

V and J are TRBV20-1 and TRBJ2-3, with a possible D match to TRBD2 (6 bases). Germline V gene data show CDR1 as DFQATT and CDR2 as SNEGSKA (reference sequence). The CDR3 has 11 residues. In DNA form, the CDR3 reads TGCGGAGCGGGTAGGACAGATACGCAGTATTTT. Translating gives CGAGRTDTQYF.

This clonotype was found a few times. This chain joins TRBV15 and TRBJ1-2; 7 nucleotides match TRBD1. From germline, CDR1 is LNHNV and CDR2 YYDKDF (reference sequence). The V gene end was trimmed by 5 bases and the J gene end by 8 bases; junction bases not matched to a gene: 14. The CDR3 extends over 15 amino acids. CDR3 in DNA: TGTGCCACCAGCTGGGGGACAGCCCAACCGGGGGGCTACACCTTC. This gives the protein CATSWGTAQPGGYTF.

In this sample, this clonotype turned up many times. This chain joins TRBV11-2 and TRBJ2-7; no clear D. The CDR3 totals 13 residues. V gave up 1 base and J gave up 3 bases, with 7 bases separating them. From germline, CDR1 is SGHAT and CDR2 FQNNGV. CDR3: CASSLGRLYEQYF. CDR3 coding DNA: TGTGCCAGCAGCTTAGGACGGCTCTACGAGCAGTACTTC.

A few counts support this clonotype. The CDR3 coding sequence is TGCGCCAGCAGCTTGGCGGCGAACCGACCTTCGAACACTGAAGCTTTCTTT. Translation gives CASSLAANRPSNTEAFF. This chain connects TRBV5-1 to TRBJ1-1, with D unresolved. The germline V gene encodes CDR1 SGHRS and CDR2 YFSETQ. V was trimmed by 0 bases and J by 1 base, leaving 16 bases between them. The CDR3 has 17 amino acids.

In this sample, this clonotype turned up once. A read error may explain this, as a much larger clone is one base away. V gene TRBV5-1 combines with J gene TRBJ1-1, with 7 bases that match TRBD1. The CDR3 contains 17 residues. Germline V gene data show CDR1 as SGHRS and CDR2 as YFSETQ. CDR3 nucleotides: TGCGCCAGCAGCTTGGAAGCGAGGGGGCAATTGAGCACTGAATCTTTCTTT. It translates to CASSLEARGQLSTESFF.

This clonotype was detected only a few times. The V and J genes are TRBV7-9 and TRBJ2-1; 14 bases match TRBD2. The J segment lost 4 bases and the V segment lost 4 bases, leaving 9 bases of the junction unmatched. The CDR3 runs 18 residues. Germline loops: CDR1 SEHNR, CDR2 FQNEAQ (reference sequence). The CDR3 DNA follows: TGTGCCAGCAGCTCGACTAGCGGGAGGGTCGGGAGGTACAATGAGCAGTTCTTC. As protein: CASSSTSGRVGRYNEQFF.

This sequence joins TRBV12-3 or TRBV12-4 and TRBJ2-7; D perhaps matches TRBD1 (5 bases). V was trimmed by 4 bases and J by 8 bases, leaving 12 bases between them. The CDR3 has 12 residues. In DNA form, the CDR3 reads TGTGCCAGCAGTTCAGGGCAAGGAAAGCAGTACTTC. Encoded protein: CASSSGQGKQYF.

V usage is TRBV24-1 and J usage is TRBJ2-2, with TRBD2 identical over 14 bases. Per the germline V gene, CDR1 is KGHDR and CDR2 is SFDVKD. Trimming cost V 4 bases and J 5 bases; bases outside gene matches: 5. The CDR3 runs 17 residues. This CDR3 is CATSDRLAGGPTGELFF. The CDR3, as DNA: TGTGCCACCAGTGACCGACTAGCGGGAGGGCCGACCGGGGAGCTGTTTTTT.

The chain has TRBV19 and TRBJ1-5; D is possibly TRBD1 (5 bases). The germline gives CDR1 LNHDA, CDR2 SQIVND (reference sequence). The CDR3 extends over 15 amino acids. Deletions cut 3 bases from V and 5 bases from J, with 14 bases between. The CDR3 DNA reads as TGTGCCAGTAGTATTATGGGGACTCGGGATCAGCCCCAGCATTTT. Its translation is CASSIMGTRDQPQHF.

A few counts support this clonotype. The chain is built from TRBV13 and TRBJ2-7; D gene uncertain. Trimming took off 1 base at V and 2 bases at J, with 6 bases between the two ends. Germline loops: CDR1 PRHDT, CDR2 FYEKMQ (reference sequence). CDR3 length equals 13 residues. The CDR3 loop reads CASSLVFPYEQYF. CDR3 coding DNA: TGTGCCAGCAGCTTAGTCTTCCCCTACGAGCAGTACTTC.

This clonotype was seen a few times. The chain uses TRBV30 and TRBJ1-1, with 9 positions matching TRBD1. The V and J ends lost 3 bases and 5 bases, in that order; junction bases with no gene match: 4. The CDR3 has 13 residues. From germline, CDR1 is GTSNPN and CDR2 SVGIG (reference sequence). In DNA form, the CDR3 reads TGTGCCTGGAGAGGACAGGGGTGGACTGAAGCTTTCTTT. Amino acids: CAWRGQGWTEAFF.

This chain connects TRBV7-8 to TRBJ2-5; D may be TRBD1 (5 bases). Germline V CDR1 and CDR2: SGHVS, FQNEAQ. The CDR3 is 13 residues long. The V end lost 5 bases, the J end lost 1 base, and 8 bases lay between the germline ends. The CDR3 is CASSQRGQETQYF. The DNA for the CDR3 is TGTGCCAGCAGCCAAAGGGGCCAAGAGACCCAGTACTTC.